What follows describes a single T cell receptor beta chain. The CDR3 is 18 residues long. V was clipped by 0 bases and J by 3 bases, with 17 bases between them. The V gene's germline CDR1 is MNHEY and CDR2 SMNVEV (reference sequence). In the original analysis: From reference gene primer amplification, estimates of nucleated cell counts were derived. Sequenced by immunoSEQ multiplex PCR; TCRdb stores in-frame clones only, minus some. V, J and clone size were drawn from that table, and D and trimming were deduced from the DNA. This sample has 250,000 to 350,000 clones, with around 88% found just once. Participants were aged roughly 18 to 89 years, lived in around 25 US areas, and enrolled virtually. Each participant's cohort was designated according to participant-reported clinical history. Cohort 3 donors were reported recovered after two negative PCRs, clearance, or symptom resolution. These data originate in a study of blood T cell repertoires in COVID-19.

Sequences were obtained from PBMCs or T cells enriched from blood (not recorded which). V usage is TRBV27 and J usage is TRBJ2-2; weak D call: TRBD2 (6 bases). The receptor was derived from a woman between 40 and 50 years old who had recovered from COVID-19. As DNA, the CDR3 is TGTGCCAGCAGTTTATCTTGGGCCGGAGGAGGGGACACCGGGGAGCTGTTTTTT. Amino acids: CASSLSWAGGGDTGELFF.